The text below deals with one TCR beta chain. Its antigen is not known. This entry is derived from a study of CD8 T cells in Susac syndrome. CDR1 DFQATT and CDR2 SNEGSKA come from the germline V gene (reference sequence). Trimming cost V 3 bases and J 1 base, with 13 bases left between them. The CDR3 has 15 residues. cDNA came from roughly 0.53 to 1 ug RNA primed by random hexamers. A multiplex approach, immunoSEQ multiplex PCR, amplified TCR beta CDR3 across 54 Vbeta and 13 Jbeta. TCRdb analysed the immunoSEQ multiplex PCR reads with MiXCR anew, one entry per CDR3 protein. This sample has about 180,000 distinct CDR3 sequences, with 90% to 96% found just once. CD8+ and CD4+ T cells taken from blood had their TCR beta sequenced. Overall study results and limits: It was acknowledged in the study that the number of individuals who were included in its TCR sequencing and HLA analysis was relatively small.

The sequenced sample was CD4+ T cells from PBMCs. The chain joins TRBV20-1 to TRBJ1-5; D unresolved. This receptor was identified in a human donor with multiple sclerosis. CDR3 in amino acids: CSASTSVSSNQPQHF. In nucleotides, the CDR3 is TGCAGTGCTAGTACTTCTGTTTCGAGCAATCAGCCCCAGCATTTT.